This T cell receptor beta chain derives from a study of blood T cell repertoires in COVID-19. Here immunoSEQ multiplex PCR was the method, and the copy in TCRdb shows in-frame clones only, minus some. The sample records 160,000 or so clones, roughly 81% being singletons. With V trimmed by 4 bases and J by 3 bases, 1 base remained unmatched. The CDR3 extends over 12 amino acids. CDR1 SGHKS and CDR2 YYEKEE come from the germline V gene (reference sequence). The sample was peripheral blood. This chain uses TRBV5-5 with TRBJ2-7, with TRBD1 matching over 7 bases. This clonotype was sampled from a middle-aged man with acute or convalescent COVID-19. CDR3: CASSGTVYEQYF. The DNA for the CDR3 is TGTGCCAGCAGCGGGACAGTCTACGAGCAGTACTTC.